Following are 32 T cell receptor beta chains from one sample sequenced in a study of cytomegalovirus exposure and HLA in healthy donors. PCR involved 60 Vbeta and 13 Jbeta primers. Some clones are missing from TCRdb's copy, which holds only in-frame ones; the method was immunoSEQ multiplex PCR. The profile shows 180,000 or so clones, 76% of them singletons. Specimen: PBMCs. Every receptor here comes from a female donor in good health and CMV-seronegative.

The chain has TRBV11-2 and TRBJ1-4, with unresolved D. The CDR3 contains 15 residues. The V and J ends lost 5 bases and 6 bases respectively, with 16 bases between them. Looked up from germline, CDR1 is SGHAT and CDR2 is FQNNGV. The CDR3: CASSPRRGWDEKLFF. Written as DNA, the CDR3 is TGTGCCAGCAGCCCTAGGCGGGGTTGGGATGAAAAACTGTTTTTT. Full variable domain (outside the CDR3, taken from reference TRBV11-2 and TRBJ1-4): EAGVAQSPRYKIIEKRQSVAFWCNPISGHATLYWYQQILGQGPKLLIQFQNNGVVDDSQLPKDRFSAERLKGVDSTLKIQPAKLEDSAVYLCASSPRRGWDEKLFFGSGTQLSVL.

The rearrangement joins TRBV19 to TRBJ2-7; TRBD1 matches at 11 bases. The trim removed 6 bases at V and 6 bases at J, leaving 7 bases unmatched. The CDR3 has 14 amino acids. The germline CDR1 and CDR2 sequences are LNHDA and SQIVND (reference sequence). Written as DNA, the CDR3 is TGTGCCAGTAGCCCCGGGACAGGGGGGTCCGAGCAGTACTTC. This codes for CASSPGTGGSEQYF.

The genes are TRBV29-1 and TRBJ1-5; D perhaps matches TRBD1 (5 bases). Germline CDR1 is SQVTM and CDR2 is ANQGSEA. This CDR3 comprises 13 residues. The V end lost 4 bases, the J end lost 4 bases, and 11 bases lay between the germline ends. As DNA, the CDR3 is TGCAGCGTTGCGGGGGGGGTAAATCAGCCCCAGCATTTT. It specifies CSVAGGVNQPQHF. The variable domain in full, with the rest retrieved from reference TRBV29-1 and TRBJ1-5, is SAVISQKPSRDICQRGTSLTIQCQVDSQVTMMFWYRQQPGQSLTLIATANQGSEATYESGFVIDKFPISRPNLTFSTLTVSNMSPEDSSIYLCSVAGGVNQPQHFGDGTRLSIL.

In this sample, this clone turned up once. V and J are TRBV4-2 and TRBJ2-1; 10 positions agree with TRBD2. Germline V lookup: CDR1 LGHNA, CDR2 YNFKEQ. J was trimmed by 0 bases and V by 3 bases; bases with no gene match: 2. This CDR3 spans 16 amino acids. CDR3 residues: CASSQSSGSSYNEQFF. The CDR3 DNA reads as TGTGCCAGCAGCCAGTCTAGCGGGAGCTCCTACAATGAGCAGTTCTTC.

This chain connects TRBV7-2 to TRBJ1-3; D is unresolved. The V gene lost 2 bases and the J gene lost 7 bases, with 9 bases spanning the gap. Germline V CDR1 and CDR2: SGHTA, FQGNSA. The CDR3 contains 13 residues. The CDR3 DNA follows: TGTGCCAGCAGCTTAATACAAAAGAACACCATATATTTT. Translation: CASSLIQKNTIYF.

V usage is TRBV6-5 and J usage is TRBJ2-6, with D uncertain. The ends were cut back, 6 bases at V and 0 bases at J, with 3 bases in the middle. Germline values: CDR1 MNHEY, CDR2 SVGAGI. This CDR3 has 13 residues. CDR3 loop: CASSHSGANVLTF. The CDR3 nucleotides are TGTGCCAGCAGCCACTCTGGGGCCAACGTCCTGACTTTC.

The chain recombines TRBV28 with TRBJ1-1, with D perhaps matching TRBD1 (6 bases). In germline, CDR1 is MDHEN, CDR2 SYDVKM. V was clipped by 8 bases and J by 4 bases, with 8 bases between them. The CDR3 runs 11 residues. The chain's CDR3 is CASSGVTEAFF. The DNA for the CDR3 is TGTGCCAGCTCAGGGGTCACTGAAGCTTTCTTT.

This clone was seen only a few times. The chain combines TRBV4-2 with TRBJ2-1; D not resolved. V gave up 1 base and J gave up 4 bases, with 14 bases separating them. In germline, CDR1 is LGHNA, CDR2 YNFKEQ. The CDR3 loop spans 16 amino acids. Here the CDR3 DNA reads TGTGCCAGCAGCCAAGTAAGAGCAGGCCAGTACAATGAGCAGTTCTTC. As protein: CASSQVRAGQYNEQFF.

This clone was seen a handful of times. V usage is TRBV7-3 and J usage is TRBJ2-7, with D maybe TRBD2 (5 bases). The CDR3 spans 12 residues. V gave up 3 bases and J gave up 7 bases, with 10 bases separating them. Germline V gene data show CDR1 as SGHTA and CDR2 as FQGTGA. CDR3 amino acids: CASSFGPGEQYF. The CDR3 bases are TGTGCCAGCAGCTTTGGCCCGGGGGAGCAGTACTTC.

The rearrangement links TRBV29-1 to TRBJ2-5, with TRBD1 identical over 8 bases. The junction had 6 bases not matched to a gene; V was cut back by 7 bases and J by 5 bases. CDR3 length: 12 residues. Germline assignment: CDR1 SQVTM and CDR2 ANQGSEA. CDR3 nucleotide sequence: TGCAGCGGCTCAGGGGGCGCGGAGACCCAGTACTTC. Its translation is CSGSGGAETQYF.

This clone was counted a single time. The rearrangement joins TRBV15 to TRBJ2-3, with 12 bases lining up with TRBD2. Germline trimming cut 0 bases from V and 0 bases from J; bases unmatched to any gene: 1. Germline V gene lookup returns CDR1 LNHNV and CDR2 YYDKDF (reference sequence). The length of the CDR3 is 17 residues. CDR3 residues: CATSRELAGGSTDTQYF. CDR3 coding DNA: TGTGCCACCAGCAGAGAACTAGCGGGAGGCAGCACAGATACGCAGTATTTT.

This clone was observed a handful of times. The CDR3 DNA reads TGTGCCAGCTCACCGAAACTTGGACAGACCAGCTCTGGAAACACCATATATTTT. It codes for CASSPKLGQTSSGNTIYF. This sequence joins TRBV18 and TRBJ1-3, with a weak D call TRBD1 (6 bases). The CDR3 sequence is 18 residues long. V lost 3 bases and J lost 0, with 18 bases in between. Per germline, CDR1 KGHSH and CDR2 LQKENI.

This rearrangement joins TRBV30 to TRBJ2-2; no clear D. The ends were cut back, 2 bases at V and 1 base at J, with 5 bases in the middle. This CDR3 region has 13 residues. Germline V lookup: CDR1 GTSNPN, CDR2 SVGIG (reference sequence). The CDR3 region is CAWSPGNTGELFF. CDR3 nucleotide sequence: TGTGCCTGGAGTCCCGGGAACACCGGGGAGCTGTTTTTT.

A note on this clone: At one boundary the junction diverges from the germline segment, which might be a read error. J is TRBJ1-2 and V is TRBV6-6, with TRBD1 identical over 8 bases. Germline V gene lookup returns CDR1 MNHNY and CDR2 SVGAGI (reference sequence). This CDR3 contains 11 residues. The CDR3 coding sequence is TGTGCCAGCGACAGGGGCTATCGCTACACCTTC. It specifies CASDRGYRYTF.

This chain's CDR3 is CASSKTASYEQYF. The CDR3 DNA is TGTGCCAGCAGTAAAACAGCCTCCTACGAGCAGTACTTC. The chain links TRBV2 to TRBJ2-7; no definite D call. The V end lost 5 bases, the J end lost 0 bases, and 8 bases lay between the germline ends. Germline loops: CDR1 SNHLY, CDR2 FYNNEI. This CDR3 is 13 amino acids long.

This clone has only one observation. The gene calls are TRBV29-1 and TRBJ2-5, with 11 nucleotides matching TRBD2. CDR1 and CDR2 from the germline V gene are SQVTM and ANQGSEA. With V trimmed by 5 bases and J by 7 bases, 6 bases remained unmatched. This CDR3 spans 13 amino acids. The CDR3 nucleotides read TGCAGCGTTTTGGGACTAGCGGAAGGGACCCAGTACTTC. The encoded protein is CSVLGLAEGTQYF.

As DNA, the CDR3 is TGTGCCAGCAGCGCTGCGACTAGCGGGGGGGCCGGTGAGCAGTTCTTC. The encoded protein is CASSAATSGGAGEQFF. V usage is TRBV6-4 and J usage is TRBJ2-1, with TRBD2 matching 14 bases. Germline CDR1 MRHNA, CDR2 SNTAGT. The V segment lost 6 bases and the J segment 9 bases; nucleotides outside the gene matches: 10. The length of the CDR3 is 16 residues.

This clone was seen ten or more times. The chain combines TRBV6-4 with TRBJ2-2; D remains unclear. The CDR3 consists of 13 residues. The V end was cut by 3 bases, the J end by 6 bases, with 8 bases between. Germline values: CDR1 MRHNA, CDR2 SNTAGT. The CDR3 DNA reads as TGTGCCAGCAGTGAGGCTGATTCCGGGGAGCTGTTTTTT. Translating gives CASSEADSGELFF.

CDR3 protein: CASSSDSRRVGETQYF. DNA for the CDR3: TGTGCCAGCAGCTCAGACTCACGAAGAGTCGGGGAGACCCAGTACTTC. The chain links TRBV7-2 to TRBJ2-5, with unresolved D. Trimming took 4 bases from V and 5 from J, leaving 20 bases between them. Germline V gives CDR1 SGHTA, CDR2 FQGNSA. The CDR3 spans 16 residues.

V gene TRBV7-2 combines with J gene TRBJ1-2, with a weak D call TRBD1 (5 bases). The CDR3 totals 14 residues. V dropped 5 bases and J dropped 4 bases, with 14 bases sitting between them. The germline CDR1 and CDR2 sequences are SGHTA and FQGNSA. The CDR3 spells CASSPPGGGYGYTF. The CDR3 DNA sequence: TGTGCCAGCAGCCCCCCCGGCGGGGGCTATGGCTACACCTTC. Supplemented by reference TRBV7-2 and TRBJ1-2, the full variable domain reads GAGVSQSPSNKVTEKGKDVELRCDPISGHTALYWYRQSLGQGLEFLIYFQGNSAPDKSGLPSDRFSAERTGGSVSTLTIQRTQQEDSAVYLCASSPPGGGYGYTFGSGTRLTVV.

The V and J genes are TRBV10-3 and TRBJ1-1; a weak D match, TRBD1 (5 bases). CDR1 is ENHRY, CDR2 SYGVKD, per germline. This CDR3 is 13 amino acids long. The V and J ends lost 10 bases and 0 bases respectively, with 12 bases between them. CDR3 in amino acids: CASQGSMNTEAFF. The CDR3 DNA follows: TGTGCCAGCCAGGGTTCCATGAACACTGAAGCTTTCTTT.

Regarding this clone: One end of the junction is discordant with germline, which a read error may explain. The chain joins TRBV7-3 to TRBJ2-1; a weak D match, TRBD1 (6 bases). CDR3 length equals 17 residues. Looked up from germline, CDR1 is SGHTA and CDR2 is FQGTGA. CDR3 in amino acids: CASSLQQGSRVYSEQFF. Here the CDR3 DNA reads TGTGCCAGCAGCTTACAACAGGGCAGCAGAGTTTACAGTGAGCAGTTCTTC.

The V gene is TRBV10-3, the J gene TRBJ2-3; 7 nucleotides agree with TRBD2. The CDR3 length is 14 residues. Germline assignment: CDR1 ENHRY and CDR2 SYGVKD. V was pared by 7 bases and J by 6 bases, with 10 bases of the junction left unmatched. CDR3 loop: CAINVGGSLDTQYF. CDR3 DNA: TGTGCCATCAACGTCGGCGGGAGTCTGGATACGCAGTATTTT.

The gene calls are TRBV5-6 and TRBJ1-6; D gene uncertain. The CDR3 length is 15 residues. Trimming took off 4 bases at V and 13 bases at J, with 21 bases between the two ends. Germline V gene data show CDR1 as SGHDT and CDR2 as YYEEEE. In DNA, the CDR3 is TGTGCCAGCAGCCCCTACGGGTGGCTCGAAAAGCCCCTCCACTTT. The encoded protein is CASSPYGWLEKPLHF. Full variable domain (missing parts from reference TRBV5-6 and TRBJ1-6): DAGVTQSPTHLIKTRGQQVTLRCSPKSGHDTVSWYQQALGQGPQFIFQYYEEEERQRGNFPDRFSGHQFPNYSSELNVNALLLGDSALYLCASSPYGWLEKPLHFGNGTRLTVT.

This clone showed up just a few times. The V gene is TRBV14, the J gene TRBJ2-1; 7 bases align to TRBD2. Germline V lookup: CDR1 SGHDN, CDR2 FVKESK. Trimming at V came to 10 bases and at J to 8 bases, leaving 32 bases not matched to a gene. The CDR3 covers 20 residues. The CDR3 sequence: CATYRDYFREWGPLIHEQFF. DNA for the CDR3: TGTGCCACATACCGGGACTATTTTCGGGAGTGGGGACCTCTGATTCATGAGCAGTTCTTC. The variable domain in full, completed from reference TRBV14 and TRBJ2-1, reads EAGVTQFPSHSVIEKGQTVTLRCDPISGHDNLYWYRRVMGKEIKFLLHFVKESKQDESGMPNNRFLAERTGGTYSTLKVQPAELEDSGVYFCATYRDYFREWGPLIHEQFFGPGTRLTVL.

V usage is TRBV4-3 and J usage is TRBJ2-1; a possible D gene is TRBD2 (6 bases). This CDR3 has 14 residues. V lost 1 base to trimming and J lost 7 bases, with 11 bases between them. Per germline, CDR1 LGHNA and CDR2 YSLEER. Here the CDR3 reads CASSQVNGGNEQFF. The CDR3 nucleotides read TGCGCCAGCAGCCAAGTAAACGGGGGTAATGAGCAGTTCTTC.

The V call is TRBV2, the J call TRBJ2-7; 9 bases align to TRBD1. The germline V gene has CDR1 SNHLY and CDR2 FYNNEI. V lost 4 bases to trimming and J lost 5 bases; unmatched junction nucleotides: 12. There are 16 residues in the CDR3. The CDR3 reads CASSAPGQGSGHEQYF. The CDR3 nucleotides are TGTGCCAGCAGTGCGCCGGGACAGGGTTCGGGACACGAGCAGTACTTC.

The CDR3 DNA reads TGTGCCAGCAGTGGACTAGCGCAACAAGAGACCCAGTACTTC. Translated, it gives CASSGLAQQETQYF. The gene calls are TRBV28 and TRBJ2-5; 9 nucleotides line up with TRBD2. This CDR3 contains 14 residues. CDR1 and CDR2 from the germline V gene are MDHEN and SYDVKM. After removal of 5 bases from V and 2 bases from J, the junction contained 3 bases not matched to a gene.

The chain links TRBV7-2 to TRBJ1-6; TRBD1 matches 7 bases. Germline lookup yields CDR1 SGHTA and CDR2 FQGNSA. This CDR3 contains 17 residues. The V segment lost 3 bases and the J segment 9 bases; nucleotides outside the gene matches: 14. CDR3 DNA: TGTGCCAGCAGCTTCCAGACAGGGCCAATTTCCCCTTCACCCCTCCACTTT. This codes for CASSFQTGPISPSPLHF.

The chain joins TRBV5-1 to TRBJ1-2; D not resolved. This CDR3 contains 15 residues. Germline V gene data show CDR1 as SGHRS and CDR2 as YFSETQ. The V gene lost 4 bases and the J gene lost 0 bases, with 13 bases spanning the gap. The CDR3 nucleotides read TGCGCCAGCAGCGGGAGCAAGGGCCCTAACTATGGCTACACCTTC. It yields the protein CASSGSKGPNYGYTF.

This chain connects TRBV28 to TRBJ1-2, with D possibly matching TRBD1 (5 bases). Germline-derived CDR1 and CDR2 are MDHEN and SYDVKM. This CDR3 has 16 amino acids. V lost 6 bases and J 5 bases, leaving 22 bases between the germline ends. The CDR3 protein is CASRSTWQGLPYGYTF. CDR3 nucleotides: TGTGCCAGCAGAAGTACTTGGCAGGGCCTTCCGTATGGCTACACCTTC.

V is TRBV19 and J is TRBJ2-3; 12 nucleotides align to TRBD2. The germline CDR1 and CDR2 sequences are LNHDA and SQIVND (reference sequence). The CDR3 is 15 residues long. V lost 2 bases to trimming and J lost 10 bases; unmatched junction nucleotides: 7. CDR3 amino acids: CASSIITSGGQAQYF. The CDR3 DNA reads TGTGCCAGTAGTATAATAACTAGCGGGGGGCAGGCGCAGTATTTT.